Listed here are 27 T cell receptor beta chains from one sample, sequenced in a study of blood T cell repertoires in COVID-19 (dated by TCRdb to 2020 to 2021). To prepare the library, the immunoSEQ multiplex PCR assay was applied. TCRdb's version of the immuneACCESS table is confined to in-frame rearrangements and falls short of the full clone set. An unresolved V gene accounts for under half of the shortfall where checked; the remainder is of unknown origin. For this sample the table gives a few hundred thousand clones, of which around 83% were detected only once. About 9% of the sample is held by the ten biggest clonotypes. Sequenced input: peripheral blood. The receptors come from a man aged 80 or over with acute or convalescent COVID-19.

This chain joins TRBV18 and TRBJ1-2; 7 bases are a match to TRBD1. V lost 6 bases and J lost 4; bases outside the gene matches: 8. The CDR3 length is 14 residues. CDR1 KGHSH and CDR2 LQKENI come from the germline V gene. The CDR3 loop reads CASSPSSGGYGYTF. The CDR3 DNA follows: TGTGCCAGCTCCCCATCTTCAGGGGGCTATGGCTACACCTTC.

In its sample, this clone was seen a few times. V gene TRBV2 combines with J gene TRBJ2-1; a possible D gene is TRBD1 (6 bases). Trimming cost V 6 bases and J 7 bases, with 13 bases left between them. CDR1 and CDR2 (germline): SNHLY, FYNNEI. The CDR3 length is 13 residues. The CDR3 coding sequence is TGTGCCAGCAGCAGTTTCCAGGGGAATGAGCAGTTCTTC. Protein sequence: CASSSFQGNEQFF.

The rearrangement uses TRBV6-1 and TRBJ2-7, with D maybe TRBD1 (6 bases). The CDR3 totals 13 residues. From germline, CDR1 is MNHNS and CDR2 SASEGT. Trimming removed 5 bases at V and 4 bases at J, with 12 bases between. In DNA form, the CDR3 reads TGTGCCAGCAGTCGGCGGACAGAGTACGAGCAGTACTTC. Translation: CASSRRTEYEQYF.

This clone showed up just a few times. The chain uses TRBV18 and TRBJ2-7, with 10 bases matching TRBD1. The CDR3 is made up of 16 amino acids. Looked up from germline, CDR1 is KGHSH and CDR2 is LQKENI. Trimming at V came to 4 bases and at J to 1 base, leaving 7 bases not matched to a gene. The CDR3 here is CASSRTGGIGSYEQYF. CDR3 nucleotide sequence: TGTGCCAGCTCACGGACAGGGGGAATTGGGTCCTACGAGCAGTACTTC.

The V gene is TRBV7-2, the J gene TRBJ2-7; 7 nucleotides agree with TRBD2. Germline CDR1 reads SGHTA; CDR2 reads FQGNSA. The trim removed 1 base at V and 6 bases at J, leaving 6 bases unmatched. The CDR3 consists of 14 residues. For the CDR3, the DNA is TGTGCCAGCAGCTTAGGACTAGCCATGGGCGAGCAGTACTTC. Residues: CASSLGLAMGEQYF. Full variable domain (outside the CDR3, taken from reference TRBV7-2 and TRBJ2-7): GAGVSQSPSNKVTEKGKDVELRCDPISGHTALYWYRQSLGQGLEFLIYFQGNSAPDKSGLPSDRFSAERTGGSVSTLTIQRTQQEDSAVYLCASSLGLAMGEQYFGPGTRLTVT.

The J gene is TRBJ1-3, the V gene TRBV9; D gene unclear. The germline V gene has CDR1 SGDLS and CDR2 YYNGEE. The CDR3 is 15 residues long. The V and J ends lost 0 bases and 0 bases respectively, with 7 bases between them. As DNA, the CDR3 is TGTGCCAGCAGCGTAGCGTGGAGCTCTGGAAACACCATATATTTT. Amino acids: CASSVAWSSGNTIYF.

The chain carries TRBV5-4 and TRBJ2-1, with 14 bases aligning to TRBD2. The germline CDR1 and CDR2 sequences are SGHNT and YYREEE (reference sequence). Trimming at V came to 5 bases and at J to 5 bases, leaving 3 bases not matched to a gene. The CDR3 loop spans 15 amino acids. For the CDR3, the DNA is TGTGCCAGCAGTCGGGGACTAGCGGGGGACAATGAGCAGTTCTTC. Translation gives CASSRGLAGDNEQFF.

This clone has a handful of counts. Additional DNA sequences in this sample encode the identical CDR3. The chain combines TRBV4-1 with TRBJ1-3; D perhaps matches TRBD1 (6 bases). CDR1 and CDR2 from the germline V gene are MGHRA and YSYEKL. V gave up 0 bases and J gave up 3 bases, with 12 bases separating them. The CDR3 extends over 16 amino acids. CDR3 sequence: CASSQERGSGGNTIYF. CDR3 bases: TGCGCCAGCAGCCAAGAGAGGGGGAGCGGTGGAAACACCATATATTTT.

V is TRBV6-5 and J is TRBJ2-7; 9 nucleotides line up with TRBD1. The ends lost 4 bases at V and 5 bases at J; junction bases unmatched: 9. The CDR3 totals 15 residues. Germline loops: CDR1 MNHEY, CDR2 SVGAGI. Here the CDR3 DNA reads TGTGCCAGCAGTTCCCCGGGGACAGGGAGGAACGAGCAGTACTTC. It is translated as CASSSPGTGRNEQYF.

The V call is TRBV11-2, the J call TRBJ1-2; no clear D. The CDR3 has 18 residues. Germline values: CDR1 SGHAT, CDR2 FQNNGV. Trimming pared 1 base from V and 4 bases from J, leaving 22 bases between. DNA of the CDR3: TGTGCCAGCAGCTTAGTACCCCGTTCCGGAGGCTCAGGCTATGGCTACACCTTC. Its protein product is CASSLVPRSGGSGYGYTF.

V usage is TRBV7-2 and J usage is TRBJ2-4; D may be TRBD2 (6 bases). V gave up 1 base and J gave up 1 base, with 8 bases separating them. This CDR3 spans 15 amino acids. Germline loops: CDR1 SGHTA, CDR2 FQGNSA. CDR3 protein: CASSLGAGAKNIQYF. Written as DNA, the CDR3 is TGTGCCAGCAGCTTAGGCGCGGGGGCCAAAAACATTCAGTACTTC.

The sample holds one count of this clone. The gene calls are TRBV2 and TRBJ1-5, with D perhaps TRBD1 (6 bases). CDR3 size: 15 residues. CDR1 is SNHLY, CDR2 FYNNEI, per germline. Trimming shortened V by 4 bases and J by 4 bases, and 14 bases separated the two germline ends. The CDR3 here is CASSVGQSINQPQHF. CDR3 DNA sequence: TGTGCCAGCAGTGTCGGACAGAGCATAAATCAGCCCCAGCATTTT. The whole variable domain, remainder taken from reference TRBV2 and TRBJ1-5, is EPEVTQTPSHQVTQMGQEVILRCVPISNHLYFYWYRQILGQKVEFLVSFYNNEISEKSEIFDDQFSVERPDGSNFTLKIRSTKLEDSAMYFCASSVGQSINQPQHFGDGTRLSIL.

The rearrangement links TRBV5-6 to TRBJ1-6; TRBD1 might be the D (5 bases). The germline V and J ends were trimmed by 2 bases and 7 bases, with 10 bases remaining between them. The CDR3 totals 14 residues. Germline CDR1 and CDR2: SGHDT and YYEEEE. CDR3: CASSLPGNNSPLHF. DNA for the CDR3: TGTGCCAGCAGCTTACCAGGGAACAATTCACCCCTCCACTTT.

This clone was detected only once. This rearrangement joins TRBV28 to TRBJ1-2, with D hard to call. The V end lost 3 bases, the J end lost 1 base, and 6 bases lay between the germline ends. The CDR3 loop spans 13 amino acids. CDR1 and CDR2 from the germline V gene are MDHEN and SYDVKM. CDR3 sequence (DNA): TGTGCCAGCAGTTTGGGCAGTAACTATGGCTACACCTTC. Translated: CASSLGSNYGYTF.

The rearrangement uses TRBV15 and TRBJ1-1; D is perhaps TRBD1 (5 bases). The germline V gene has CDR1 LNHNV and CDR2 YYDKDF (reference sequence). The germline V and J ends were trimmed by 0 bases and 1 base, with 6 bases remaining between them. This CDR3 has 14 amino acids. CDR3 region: CATSRDQGNTEAFF. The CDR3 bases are TGTGCCACCAGCAGAGATCAGGGGAACACTGAAGCTTTCTTT.

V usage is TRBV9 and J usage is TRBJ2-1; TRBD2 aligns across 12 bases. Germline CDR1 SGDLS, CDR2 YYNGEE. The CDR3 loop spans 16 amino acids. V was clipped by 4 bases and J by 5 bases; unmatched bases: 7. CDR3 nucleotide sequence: TGTGCCAGCAGCCCCTCCGGACTAGCGGGAAACAATGAGCAGTTCTTC. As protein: CASSPSGLAGNNEQFF. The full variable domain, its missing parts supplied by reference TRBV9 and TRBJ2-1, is DSGVTQTPKHLITATGQRVTLRCSPRSGDLSVYWYQQSLDQGLQFLIQYYNGEERAKGNILERFSAQQFPDLHSELNLSSLELGDSALYFCASSPSGLAGNNEQFFGPGTRLTVL.

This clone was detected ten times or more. CDR3: CASSQDPSAAGRRTDTQYF. The CDR3, as DNA: TGCGCCAGCAGCCAAGATCCCTCGGCGGCGGGGCGTCGCACAGATACGCAGTATTTT. The rearrangement joins TRBV4-1 to TRBJ2-3; a weak D match, TRBD2 (6 bases). The CDR3 extends over 19 amino acids. The V end lost 0 bases, the J end lost 1 base, and 20 bases lay between the germline ends. CDR1 and CDR2 from the germline V gene are MGHRA and YSYEKL.

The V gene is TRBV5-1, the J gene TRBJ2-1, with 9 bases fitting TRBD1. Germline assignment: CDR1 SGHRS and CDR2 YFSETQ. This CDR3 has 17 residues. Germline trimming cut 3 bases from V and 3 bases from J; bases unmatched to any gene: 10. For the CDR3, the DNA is TGCGCCAGCAGCTCGCGAGGACAGGGGTCAGGCTACAATGAGCAGTTCTTC. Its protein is CASSSRGQGSGYNEQFF.

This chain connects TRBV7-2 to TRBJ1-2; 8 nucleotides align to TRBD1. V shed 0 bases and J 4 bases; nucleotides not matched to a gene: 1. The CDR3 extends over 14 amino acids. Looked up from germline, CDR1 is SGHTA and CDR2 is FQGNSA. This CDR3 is CASSLAQGAYGYTF. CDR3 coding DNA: TGTGCCAGCAGCTTAGCGCAGGGGGCCTATGGCTACACCTTC.

The CDR3 protein is CAWSADGGWNTEAFF. The CDR3 region has the DNA TGTGCCTGGAGCGCCGACGGGGGATGGAACACTGAAGCTTTCTTT. The chain joins TRBV30 to TRBJ1-1; tentatively, D is TRBD1 (5 bases). With 3 bases removed from V and 1 base from J, the gap between germline ends came to 15 bases. Germline CDR1 and CDR2: GTSNPN and SVGIG (reference sequence). The CDR3 is 15 residues long.

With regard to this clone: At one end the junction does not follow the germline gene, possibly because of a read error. CDR3 in amino acids: CASLPPVRGYTF. In DNA, the CDR3 is TGTGCCAGCTTACCACCGGTCAGGGGCTACACCTTC. The V call is TRBV18, the J call TRBJ1-2; D is uncertain. Per the germline V gene, CDR1 is KGHSH and CDR2 is LQKENI. This CDR3 comprises 12 residues.

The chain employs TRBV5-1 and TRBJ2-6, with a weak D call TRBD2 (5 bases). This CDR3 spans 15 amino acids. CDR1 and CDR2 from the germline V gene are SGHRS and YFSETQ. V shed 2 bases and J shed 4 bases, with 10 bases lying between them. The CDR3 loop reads CASSLRDSGANVLTF. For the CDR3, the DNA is TGCGCCAGCAGCTTACGGGATTCAGGGGCCAACGTCCTGACTTTC. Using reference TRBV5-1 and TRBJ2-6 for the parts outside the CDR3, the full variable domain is KAGVTQTPRYLIKTRGQQVTLSCSPISGHRSVSWYQQTPGQGLQFLFEYFSETQRNKGNFPGRFSGRQFSNSRSEMNVSTLELGDSALYLCASSLRDSGANVLTFGAGSRLTVL.

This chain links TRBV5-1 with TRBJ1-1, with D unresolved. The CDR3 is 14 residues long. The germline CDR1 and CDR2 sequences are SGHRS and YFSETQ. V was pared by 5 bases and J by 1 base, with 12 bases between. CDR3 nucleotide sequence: TGCGCCAGCAGGCCTGCGCTGCCGAACACTGAAGCTTTCTTT. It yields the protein CASRPALPNTEAFF.

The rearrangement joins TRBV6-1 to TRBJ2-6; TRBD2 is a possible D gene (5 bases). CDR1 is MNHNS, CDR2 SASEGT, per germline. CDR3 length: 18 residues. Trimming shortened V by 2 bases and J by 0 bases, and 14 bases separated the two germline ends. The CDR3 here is CASSENGVPSSGANVLTF. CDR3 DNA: TGTGCCAGCAGTGAAAACGGGGTACCGAGCTCTGGGGCCAACGTCCTGACTTTC.

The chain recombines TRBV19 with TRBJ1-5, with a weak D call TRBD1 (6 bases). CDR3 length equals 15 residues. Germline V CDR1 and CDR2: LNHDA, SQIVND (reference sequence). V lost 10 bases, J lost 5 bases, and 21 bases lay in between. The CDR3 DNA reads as TGTGCCACTCAGGACAGAGGAGGAACTGATCAGCCCCAGCATTTT. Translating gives CATQDRGGTDQPQHF.

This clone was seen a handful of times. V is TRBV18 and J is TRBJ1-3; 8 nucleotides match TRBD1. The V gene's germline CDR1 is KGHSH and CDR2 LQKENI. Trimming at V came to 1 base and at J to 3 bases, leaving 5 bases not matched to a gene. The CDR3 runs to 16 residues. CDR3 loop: CASSPLHDRGGNTIYF. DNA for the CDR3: TGTGCCAGCTCACCACTCCACGACAGGGGTGGAAACACCATATATTTT.

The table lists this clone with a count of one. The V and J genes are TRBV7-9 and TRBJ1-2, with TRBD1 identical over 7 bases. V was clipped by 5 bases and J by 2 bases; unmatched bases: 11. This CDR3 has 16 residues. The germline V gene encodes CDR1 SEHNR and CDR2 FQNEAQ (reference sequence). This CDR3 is CASSDRLRGANYGYTF. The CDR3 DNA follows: TGTGCCAGCAGCGATAGACTCAGGGGGGCGAACTATGGCTACACCTTC.